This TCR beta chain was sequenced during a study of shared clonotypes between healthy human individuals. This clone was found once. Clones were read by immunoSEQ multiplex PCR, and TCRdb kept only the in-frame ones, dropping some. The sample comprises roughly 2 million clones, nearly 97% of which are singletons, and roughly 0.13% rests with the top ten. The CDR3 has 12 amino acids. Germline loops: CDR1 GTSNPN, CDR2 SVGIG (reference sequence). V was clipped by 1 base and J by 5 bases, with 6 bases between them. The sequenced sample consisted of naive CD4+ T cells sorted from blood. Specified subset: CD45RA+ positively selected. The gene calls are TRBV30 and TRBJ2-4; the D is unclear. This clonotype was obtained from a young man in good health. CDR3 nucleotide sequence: TGTGCCTGGAGTGCCACCCAAAACATTCAGTACTTC. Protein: CAWSATQNIQYF.